The clone carrying this T cell receptor beta chain turned up a few times. The use of a sample-barcoded 5' primer and a J-beta primer mix characterized a second PCR of roughly 7 to 11 cycles. TCRdb used MiXCR to reprocess the 5' RACE reads, holding one entry per CDR3 protein. Of around 1,800,000 distinct CDR3 sequences detected, 35% to 50% appear once; the ten largest clones hold more than 20%. V lost 5 bases to trimming and J lost 2 bases, with 22 bases between them. The CDR3 has 17 amino acids. CDR1 and CDR2 from the germline V gene are SEHNR and FQNEAQ (reference sequence). These data belong to a study of blood T cells in healthy people across ages.

The receptor's source is a human donor in good health. Sequenced sample: blood. The genes are TRBV7-9 and TRBJ2-7, with D perhaps TRBD1 or TRBD2 (6 bases each). This CDR3 reads CASSTIVGGRTAYEQYF. CDR3 DNA: TGTGCCAGCAGCACCATCGTAGGGGGGCGAACAGCCTACGAGCAGTACTTC.